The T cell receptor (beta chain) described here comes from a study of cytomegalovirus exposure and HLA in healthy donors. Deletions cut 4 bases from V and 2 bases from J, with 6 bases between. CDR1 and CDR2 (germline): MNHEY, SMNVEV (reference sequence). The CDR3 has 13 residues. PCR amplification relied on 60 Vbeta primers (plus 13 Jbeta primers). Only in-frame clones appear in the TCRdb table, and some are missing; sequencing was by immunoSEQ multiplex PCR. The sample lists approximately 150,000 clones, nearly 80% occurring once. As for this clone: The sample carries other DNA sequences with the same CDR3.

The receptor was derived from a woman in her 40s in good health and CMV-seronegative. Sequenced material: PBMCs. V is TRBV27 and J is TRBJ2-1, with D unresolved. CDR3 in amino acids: CASSYDTYNEQFF. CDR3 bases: TGTGCCAGCAGTTATGACACCTACAATGAGCAGTTCTTC.